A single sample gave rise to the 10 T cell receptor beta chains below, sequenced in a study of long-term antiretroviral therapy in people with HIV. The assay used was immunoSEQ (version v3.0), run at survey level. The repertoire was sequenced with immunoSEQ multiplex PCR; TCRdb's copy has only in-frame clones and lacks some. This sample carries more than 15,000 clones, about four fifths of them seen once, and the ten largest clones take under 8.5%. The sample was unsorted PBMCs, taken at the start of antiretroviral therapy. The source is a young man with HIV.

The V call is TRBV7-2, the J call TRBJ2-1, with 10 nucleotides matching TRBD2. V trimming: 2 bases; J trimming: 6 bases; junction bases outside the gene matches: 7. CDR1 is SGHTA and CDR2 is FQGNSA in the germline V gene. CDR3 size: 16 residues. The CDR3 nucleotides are TGTGCCAGCAGCTTAAGAGCGGGGGGGCGGGGCAATGAGCAGTTCTTC. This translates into CASSLRAGGRGNEQFF.

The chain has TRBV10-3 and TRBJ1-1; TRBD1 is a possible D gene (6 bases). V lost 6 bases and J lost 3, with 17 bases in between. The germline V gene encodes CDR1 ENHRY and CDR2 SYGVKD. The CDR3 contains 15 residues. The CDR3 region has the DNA TGTGCCATCAGCCAGACAGGTCCTGAGGACACTGAAGCTTTCTTT. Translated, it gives CAISQTGPEDTEAFF.

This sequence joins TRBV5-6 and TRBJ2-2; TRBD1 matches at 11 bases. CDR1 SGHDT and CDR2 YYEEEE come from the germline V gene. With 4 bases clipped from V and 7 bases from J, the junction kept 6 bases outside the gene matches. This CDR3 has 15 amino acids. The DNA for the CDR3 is TGTGCCAGCAGCCCGGACAGGGGGCTAGACGGGGAGCTGTTTTTT. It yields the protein CASSPDRGLDGELFF.

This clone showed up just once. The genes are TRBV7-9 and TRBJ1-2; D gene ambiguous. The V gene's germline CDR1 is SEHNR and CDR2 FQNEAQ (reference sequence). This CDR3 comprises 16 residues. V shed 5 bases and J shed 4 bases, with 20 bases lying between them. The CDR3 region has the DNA TGTGCCAGCAGCCCAGGTGATATAGGGTTGGGCTATGGCTACACCTTC. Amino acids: CASSPGDIGLGYGYTF.

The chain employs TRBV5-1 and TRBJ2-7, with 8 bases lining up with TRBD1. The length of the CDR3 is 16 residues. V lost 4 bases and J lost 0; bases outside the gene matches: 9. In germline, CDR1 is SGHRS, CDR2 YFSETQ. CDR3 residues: CASSATGGPSSYEQYF. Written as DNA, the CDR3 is TGCGCCAGCAGCGCAACAGGGGGGCCAAGCTCCTACGAGCAGTACTTC.

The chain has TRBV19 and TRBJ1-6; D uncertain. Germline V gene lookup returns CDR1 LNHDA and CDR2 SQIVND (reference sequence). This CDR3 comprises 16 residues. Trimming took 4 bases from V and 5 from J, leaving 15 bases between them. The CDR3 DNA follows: TGTGCCAGTAGTAATAACAGACAAAGGAATAATTCACCCCTCCACTTT. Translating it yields CASSNNRQRNNSPLHF.

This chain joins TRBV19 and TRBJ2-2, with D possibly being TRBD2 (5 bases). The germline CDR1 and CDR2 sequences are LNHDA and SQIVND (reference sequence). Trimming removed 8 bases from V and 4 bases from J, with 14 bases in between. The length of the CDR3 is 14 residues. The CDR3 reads CASGREGGTGELFF. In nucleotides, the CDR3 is TGTGCCAGTGGTCGTGAGGGCGGCACCGGGGAGCTGTTTTTT.

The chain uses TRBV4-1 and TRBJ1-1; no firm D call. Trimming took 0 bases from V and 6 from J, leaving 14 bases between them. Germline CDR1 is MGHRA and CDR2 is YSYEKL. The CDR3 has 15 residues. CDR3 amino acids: CASSQDRGVSSEAFF. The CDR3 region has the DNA TGCGCCAGCAGCCAAGATCGGGGTGTTTCATCTGAAGCTTTCTTT.

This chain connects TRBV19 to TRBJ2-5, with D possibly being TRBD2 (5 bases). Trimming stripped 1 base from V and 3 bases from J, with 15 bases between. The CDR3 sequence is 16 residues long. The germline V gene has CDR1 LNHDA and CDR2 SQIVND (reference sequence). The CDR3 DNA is TGTGCCAGTAGTATAGGAGTTTTGGACTTTAAAGAGACCCAGTACTTC. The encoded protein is CASSIGVLDFKETQYF.

CDR3 loop: CASSVVPGATTGELFF. The CDR3 coding sequence is TGTGCCAGCAGCGTAGTGCCGGGGGCGACTACCGGGGAGCTGTTTTTT. The rearrangement joins TRBV9 to TRBJ2-2; D tentatively fits TRBD1 or TRBD2 (6 bases each). The CDR3 has 16 amino acids. V shed 0 bases and J shed 5 bases, with 14 bases lying between them. Per germline, CDR1 SGDLS and CDR2 YYNGEE.